This TCR beta chain was identified in a study of CD8 T cells in Susac syndrome. This clonotype was observed a single time. The antigen is unknown. Study outcomes and limitations: A relatively small number of individuals underwent TCR sequencing and HLA analysis.

V gave up 6 bases and J gave up 0 bases, with 15 bases separating them. CDR1 is DFQATT and CDR2 is SNEGSKA in the germline V gene (reference sequence). The CDR3 is 15 residues long. With random hexamers, 0.5 to 1 ug RNA was reverse transcribed. Each CDR3 protein is one row after TCRdb ran MiXCR on the immunoSEQ multiplex PCR reads. The sample includes about 250,000 distinct CDR3 sequences, around 93% of them seen just once. Sequencing of TCR beta was undertaken in CD8+ and CD4+ T cells derived from blood. CD8+ and CD4+ T cells were negatively isolated; TEMRA cells were FACS-enriched. The V gene is TRBV20-1, the J gene TRBJ2-1; possible D gene TRBD2, 5 bases. This sequence was found in a human donor with multiple sclerosis. Sequenced material: CD4+ T cells from PBMCs. The CDR3 DNA reads TGCAGTGCCTCGAGTGTAGCGTCCTCCTACAATGAGCAGTTCTTC. Residues: CSASSVASSYNEQFF.